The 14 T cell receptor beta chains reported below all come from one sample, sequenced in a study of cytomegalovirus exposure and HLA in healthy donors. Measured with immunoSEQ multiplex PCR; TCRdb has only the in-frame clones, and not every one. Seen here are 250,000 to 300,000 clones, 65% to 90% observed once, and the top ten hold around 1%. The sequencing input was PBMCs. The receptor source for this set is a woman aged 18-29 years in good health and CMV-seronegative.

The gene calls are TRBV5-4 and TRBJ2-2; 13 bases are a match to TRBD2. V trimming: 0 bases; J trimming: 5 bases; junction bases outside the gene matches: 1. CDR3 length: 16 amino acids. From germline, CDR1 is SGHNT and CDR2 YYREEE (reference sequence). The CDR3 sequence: CASSLGTSGRTGELFF. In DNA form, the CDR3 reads TGTGCCAGCAGCTTGGGGACTAGCGGGAGAACCGGGGAGCTGTTTTTT. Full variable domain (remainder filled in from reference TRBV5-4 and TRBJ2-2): ETGVTQSPTHLIKTRGQQVTLRCSSQSGHNTVSWYQQALGQGPQFIFQYYREEENGRGNFPPRFSGLQFPNYSSELNVNALELDDSALYLCASSLGTSGRTGELFFGEGSRLTVL.

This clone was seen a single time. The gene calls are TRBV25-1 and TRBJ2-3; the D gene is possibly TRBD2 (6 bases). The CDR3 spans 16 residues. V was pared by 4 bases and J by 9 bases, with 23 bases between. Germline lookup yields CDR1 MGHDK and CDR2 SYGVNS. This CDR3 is CASSAPPGRGYGTQYF. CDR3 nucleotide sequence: TGTGCCAGCAGTGCTCCGCCGGGGCGGGGTTATGGGACGCAGTATTTT. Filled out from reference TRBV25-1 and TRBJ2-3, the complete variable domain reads EADIYQTPRYLVIGTGKKITLECSQTMGHDKMYWYQQDPGMELHLIHYSYGVNSTEKGDLSSESTVSRIRTEHFPLTLESARPSHTSQYLCASSAPPGRGYGTQYFGPGTRLTVL.

CDR3: CSVDFPASGGNTGELFF. The CDR3 nucleotides are TGCAGCGTTGATTTCCCCGCTAGCGGGGGGAACACCGGGGAGCTGTTTTTT. The rearrangement uses TRBV29-1 and TRBJ2-2; 10 nucleotides match TRBD2. The J segment lost 1 base and the V segment lost 3 bases, leaving 8 bases of the junction unmatched. Germline CDR1 and CDR2: SQVTM and ANQGSEA. CDR3 length: 17 amino acids.

The CDR3 bases are TGTGCCAGCAGTTACCTCTGGACAGACACCGGGGAGCTGTTTTTT. It yields the protein CASSYLWTDTGELFF. This chain uses TRBV6-6 with TRBJ2-2, with D possibly TRBD1 on 6 matching bases. V lost 2 bases and J lost 3, with 10 bases in between. This CDR3 is built from 15 residues. CDR1 and CDR2 from the germline V gene are MNHNY and SVGAGI (reference sequence).

CDR3 nucleotides: TGTGCCAGCAGCCCACAGGGGAGACCTTATGGCTACACCTTC. It codes for CASSPQGRPYGYTF. V usage is TRBV7-9 and J usage is TRBJ1-2, with 7 nucleotides matching TRBD1. Germline loops: CDR1 SEHNR, CDR2 FQNEAQ (reference sequence). V was pared by 5 bases and J by 5 bases, with 8 bases of the junction left unmatched. This CDR3 has 14 residues.

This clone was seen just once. CDR3 DNA sequence: TGTGCCTGGAGGCTGACAGCGGGAACCGAAGCTTTCTTT. Residues: CAWRLTAGTEAFF. This rearrangement joins TRBV30 to TRBJ1-1, with D possibly matching TRBD1 (5 bases). The ends were cut back, 3 bases at V and 8 bases at J, with 16 bases in the middle. The CDR3 spans 13 residues. From germline, CDR1 is GTSNPN and CDR2 SVGIG (reference sequence).

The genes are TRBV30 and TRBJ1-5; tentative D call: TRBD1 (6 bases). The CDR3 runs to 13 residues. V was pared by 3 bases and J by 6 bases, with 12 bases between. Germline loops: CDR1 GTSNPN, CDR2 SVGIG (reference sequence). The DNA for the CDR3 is TGTGCCTGGAGCGGGACACGGATTCAGCCCCAGCATTTT. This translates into CAWSGTRIQPQHF.

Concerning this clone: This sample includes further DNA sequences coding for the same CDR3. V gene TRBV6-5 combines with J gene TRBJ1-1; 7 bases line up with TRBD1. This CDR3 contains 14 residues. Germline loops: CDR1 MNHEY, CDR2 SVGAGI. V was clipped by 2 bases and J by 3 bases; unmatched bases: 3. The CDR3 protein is CASSYGQGDTEAFF. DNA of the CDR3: TGTGCCAGCAGTTACGGGCAGGGGGACACTGAAGCTTTCTTT.

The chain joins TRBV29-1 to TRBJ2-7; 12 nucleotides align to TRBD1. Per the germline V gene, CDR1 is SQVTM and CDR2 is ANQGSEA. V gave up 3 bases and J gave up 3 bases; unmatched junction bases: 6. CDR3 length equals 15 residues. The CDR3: CSVDGGQGAFYEQYF. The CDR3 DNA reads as TGCAGCGTTGACGGGGGACAGGGGGCCTTCTACGAGCAGTACTTC.

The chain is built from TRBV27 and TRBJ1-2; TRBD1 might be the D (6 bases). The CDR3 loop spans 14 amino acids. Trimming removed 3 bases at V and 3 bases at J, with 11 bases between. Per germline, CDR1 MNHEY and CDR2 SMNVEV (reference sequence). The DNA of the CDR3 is TGTGCCAGCAGTTTTAGGGGGGGTGACTATGGCTACACCTTC. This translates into CASSFRGGDYGYTF.

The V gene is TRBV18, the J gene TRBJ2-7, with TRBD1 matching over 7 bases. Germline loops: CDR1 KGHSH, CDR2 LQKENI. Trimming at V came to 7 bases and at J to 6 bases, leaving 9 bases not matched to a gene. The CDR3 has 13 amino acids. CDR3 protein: CASLSVTGAEQYF. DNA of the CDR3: TGTGCCAGCTTATCCGTTACAGGGGCCGAGCAGTACTTC.

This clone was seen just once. CDR3: CASSQDLTRKYLNQPQHF. CDR3 coding DNA: TGCGCCAGCAGCCAAGATTTAACCCGAAAGTACCTAAATCAGCCCCAGCATTTT. The chain uses TRBV4-1 and TRBJ1-5; the D is unclear. In germline, CDR1 is MGHRA, CDR2 YSYEKL. This CDR3 region has 18 residues. Trimming took off 0 bases at V and 4 bases at J, with 19 bases between the two ends.

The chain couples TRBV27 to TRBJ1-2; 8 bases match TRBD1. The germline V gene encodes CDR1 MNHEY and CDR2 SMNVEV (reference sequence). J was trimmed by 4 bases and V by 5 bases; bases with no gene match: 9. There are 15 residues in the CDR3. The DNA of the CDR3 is TGTGCCAGCAGTCCCGGACAGGGCCCATCCTATGGCTACACCTTC. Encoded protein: CASSPGQGPSYGYTF.

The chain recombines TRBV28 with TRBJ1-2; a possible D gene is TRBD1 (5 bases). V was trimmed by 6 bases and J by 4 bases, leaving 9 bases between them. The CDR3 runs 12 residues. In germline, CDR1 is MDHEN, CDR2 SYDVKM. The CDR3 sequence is CASREGFYGYTF. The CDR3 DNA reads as TGTGCCAGCAGGGAGGGGTTCTATGGCTACACCTTC.